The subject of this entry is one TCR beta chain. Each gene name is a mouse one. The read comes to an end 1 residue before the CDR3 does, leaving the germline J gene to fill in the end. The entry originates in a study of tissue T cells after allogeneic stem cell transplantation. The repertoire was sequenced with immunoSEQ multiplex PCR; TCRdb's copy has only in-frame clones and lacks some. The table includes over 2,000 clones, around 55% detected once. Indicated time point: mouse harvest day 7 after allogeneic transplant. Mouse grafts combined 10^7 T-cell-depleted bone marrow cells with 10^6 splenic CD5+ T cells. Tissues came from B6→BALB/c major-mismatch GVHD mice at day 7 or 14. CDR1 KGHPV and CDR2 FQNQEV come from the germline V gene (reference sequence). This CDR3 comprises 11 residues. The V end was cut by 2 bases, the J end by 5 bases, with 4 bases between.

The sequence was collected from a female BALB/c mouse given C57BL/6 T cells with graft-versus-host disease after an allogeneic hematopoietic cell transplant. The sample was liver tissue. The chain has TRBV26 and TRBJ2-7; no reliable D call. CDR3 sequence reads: CASSLRDEQYF. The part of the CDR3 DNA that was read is TGTGCCAGCAGTCTGAGGGATGAACAGTAC.